This entry features one T cell receptor (beta chain) sequence. Antigen: not known. The data originate from a study of T cell responses to AZD1222 COVID-19 vaccine. Whole-study findings and limits: Only a handful of AZD1222 recipients were seropositive at baseline.

CDR1 and CDR2 from the germline V gene are SGHAT and FQNNGV. The CDR3 has 15 amino acids. Trimming shortened V by 6 bases and J by 0 bases, and 9 bases separated the two germline ends. Method: immunoSEQ multiplex PCR; TCRdb's copy keeps in-frame clones and lacks some. The sample lists tens of thousands of clones, 70% to 90% occurring once. The receptor was derived from an adult in good health. Sample: peripheral blood, taken on day 0 of AZD1222 vaccination. The chain links TRBV11-2 to TRBJ1-6; no reliable D call. CDR3 amino acids: CASRPTSSYNSPLHF. The CDR3 DNA sequence: TGTGCCAGCAGACCCACAAGCTCCTATAATTCACCCCTCCACTTT.